The entry that follows covers one T cell receptor (beta chain) sequence. The antigen is unknown. Germline loops: CDR1 SGHVS, CDR2 FNYEAQ. V lost 0 bases, J lost 5 bases, and 4 bases stayed unmatched. This CDR3 contains 14 residues. PCR employed 60 Vbeta and 13 Jbeta primers. Sequenced by immunoSEQ multiplex PCR; TCRdb stores in-frame clones only, minus some. Here the sample spans some 170,000 clones, 65% to 85% being singletons. The data were taken from a study of cytomegalovirus exposure and HLA in healthy donors. Nominally healthy donors provided the samples, though records likely missed some immune exposures. Study-wide results and caveats: Upon later analysis, TCR association rates were observed to vary by HLA locus, being highest for DRB1 and lowest for HLA-C. TCR beta sequences reportedly predicted the HLA-A and HLA-B alleles of most subjects accurately.

V usage is TRBV7-6 and J usage is TRBJ2-7; 7 bases fit TRBD1. The source is a woman younger than 45 in good health and CMV-seropositive. The sample taken for sequencing was PBMCs. The CDR3 is CASSLARGRNEQYF. Written as DNA, the CDR3 is TGTGCCAGCAGCTTAGCGAGGGGGCGCAACGAGCAGTACTTC.